Each of the 14 T cell receptor beta chains below was sequenced from the same sample in a study of shared clonotypes between healthy human individuals. TCRdb's table, derived via immunoSEQ multiplex PCR, lists solely in-frame clones and lacks some. The sample consists of under 650,000 clones, 90% to 97% of them appearing once. Sequencing was performed on naive CD4+ T cells sorted from blood. The subset: CD45RA+ positively selected. The receptors come from a woman between 25 and 40 years old in good health.

The rearrangement uses TRBV19 and TRBJ1-5, with 8 bases aligning to TRBD1. J was trimmed by 1 base and V by 5 bases; bases with no gene match: 7. From germline, CDR1 is LNHDA and CDR2 SQIVND (reference sequence). The CDR3 contains 16 residues. The CDR3 spells CASSVGQGLSNQPQHF. In DNA, the CDR3 is TGTGCCAGTAGTGTCGGACAGGGCTTGAGCAATCAGCCCCAGCATTTT.

The chain carries TRBV28 and TRBJ1-2, with D possibly being TRBD1 (6 bases). V lost 6 bases to trimming and J lost 2 bases, with 13 bases between them. The germline V gene encodes CDR1 MDHEN and CDR2 SYDVKM. The CDR3 is 14 residues long. The CDR3 protein is CASRLTGTNYGYTF. CDR3 bases: TGTGCCAGCAGACTTACAGGGACCAACTATGGCTACACCTTC.

The V gene is TRBV28, the J gene TRBJ1-1; tentative D call: TRBD1 (5 bases). The germline gives CDR1 MDHEN, CDR2 SYDVKM. The CDR3 spans 12 residues. Trimming took 5 bases from V and 5 from J, leaving 9 bases between them. The CDR3, as DNA: TGTGCCAGCAGTCAGGGAGGGACTGAAGCTTTCTTT. Translation: CASSQGGTEAFF.

This clone came up once. The chain employs TRBV7-9 and TRBJ1-4; no clear D. Trimming shortened V by 1 base and J by 8 bases, and 5 bases separated the two germline ends. The CDR3 runs to 12 residues. Germline assignment: CDR1 SEHNR and CDR2 FQNEAQ (reference sequence). The CDR3: CASSLGPEKLFF. CDR3 nucleotide sequence: TGTGCCAGCAGCTTAGGTCCCGAAAAACTGTTTTTT.

This chain links TRBV19 with TRBJ1-1; perhaps TRBD1 as D (5 bases). Trimming took 8 bases from V and 0 from J, leaving 10 bases between them. Germline CDR1 LNHDA, CDR2 SQIVND (reference sequence). The CDR3 length is 13 residues. The CDR3 loop reads CASCDRLNTEAFF. The CDR3 DNA is TGTGCCAGTTGCGACAGACTGAACACTGAAGCTTTCTTT.

With respect to this clone: The identical CDR3 is also encoded by other nucleotide sequences in the sample. The chain recombines TRBV2 with TRBJ1-5; D gene uncertain. The length of the CDR3 is 13 residues. Germline V gene lookup returns CDR1 SNHLY and CDR2 FYNNEI. Trimming shortened V by 7 bases and J by 0 bases, and 7 bases separated the two germline ends. CDR3 amino acids: CASNRDSNQPQHF. The CDR3 DNA follows: TGTGCCAGCAATAGGGATAGCAATCAGCCCCAGCATTTT.

The V call is TRBV19, the J call TRBJ2-2; 15 bases are a match to TRBD2. Trimming removed 8 bases from V and 6 bases from J; junction bases left unmatched: 10. CDR1 is LNHDA, CDR2 SQIVND, per germline (reference sequence). The CDR3 loop spans 17 amino acids. CDR3: CASHPGLAGGFSGELFF. For the CDR3, the DNA is TGTGCCAGTCACCCGGGACTAGCGGGAGGTTTCTCCGGGGAGCTGTTTTTT. Full variable domain (missing parts from reference TRBV19 and TRBJ2-2): DGGITQSPKYLFRKEGQNVTLSCEQNLNHDAMYWYRQDPGQGLRLIYYSQIVNDFQKGDIAEGYSVSREKKESFPLTVTSAQKNPTAFYLCASHPGLAGGFSGELFFGEGSRLTVL.

This clone has more than one count but fewer than ten. The chain uses TRBV6-1 and TRBJ1-4, with D perhaps matching TRBD1 (5 bases). The CDR3 length is 16 residues. Between the trimmed V and J ends, which lost 0 bases and 2 bases, there was a span of 10 bases. Germline V gene lookup returns CDR1 MNHNS and CDR2 SASEGT. The CDR3 here is CASSEAGGTTNEKLFF. The CDR3 DNA is TGTGCCAGCAGTGAAGCGGGCGGGACGACTAATGAAAAACTGTTTTTT.

The rearrangement joins TRBV5-6 to TRBJ2-2; perhaps TRBD2 as D (5 bases). The V end lost 2 bases, the J end lost 5 bases, and 19 bases lay between the germline ends. The CDR3 runs 17 residues. Germline V gene lookup returns CDR1 SGHDT and CDR2 YYEEEE. Here the CDR3 DNA reads TGTGCCAGCAGCTTTTGGAGGCACCAAGGAATTACCGGGGAGCTGTTTTTT. Amino acids: CASSFWRHQGITGELFF. The full variable domain, its missing parts supplied by reference TRBV5-6 and TRBJ2-2, is DAGVTQSPTHLIKTRGQQVTLRCSPKSGHDTVSWYQQALGQGPQFIFQYYEEEERQRGNFPDRFSGHQFPNYSSELNVNALLLGDSALYLCASSFWRHQGITGELFFGEGSRLTVL.

This clone was detected once. The chain carries TRBV4-1 and TRBJ2-7; 10 bases are shared with TRBD2. V shed 3 bases, J shed 4 bases, and the junction held 9 bases outside the gene matches. The germline V gene encodes CDR1 MGHRA and CDR2 YSYEKL. This CDR3 has 16 amino acids. The CDR3 sequence: CASSQETSGYGYEQYF. The CDR3 nucleotides read TGCGCCAGCAGCCAGGAGACTAGCGGGTATGGGTACGAGCAGTACTTC.

This clone came up once. The gene calls are TRBV6-6 and TRBJ1-1; 9 positions agree with TRBD1. The germline V gene has CDR1 MNHNY and CDR2 SVGAGI (reference sequence). This CDR3 has 15 residues. Germline trimming cut 4 bases from V and 1 base from J; bases unmatched to any gene: 4. In nucleotides, the CDR3 is TGTGCCAGCAGTTGGGACAGGGCTACGAACACTGAAGCTTTCTTT. Translating gives CASSWDRATNTEAFF.

A few counts support this clone. This rearrangement joins TRBV7-2 to TRBJ1-5; no definite D call. Trimming took off 8 bases at V and 3 bases at J, with 8 bases between the two ends. The CDR3 consists of 12 residues. Germline V lookup: CDR1 SGHTA, CDR2 FQGNSA. CDR3 coding DNA: TGTGCCAGCGCCGGGGACAATCAGCCCCAGCATTTT. This codes for CASAGDNQPQHF.

The rearrangement uses TRBV6-5 and TRBJ2-1; perhaps TRBD2 as D (5 bases). Germline values: CDR1 MNHEY, CDR2 SVGAGI. The V and J ends lost 6 bases and 0 bases respectively, with 12 bases between them. This CDR3 is built from 15 residues. This CDR3 reads CASRADFSSYNEQFF. The CDR3 DNA reads TGTGCCAGCAGAGCGGACTTCTCCTCCTACAATGAGCAGTTCTTC.

As to this clone: Other nucleotide sequences from this sample produce the same CDR3. The rearrangement uses TRBV28 and TRBJ1-2; D uncertain. The CDR3 loop spans 12 amino acids. V lost 0 bases and J lost 5, with 4 bases in between. In germline, CDR1 is MDHEN, CDR2 SYDVKM. The CDR3 is CASSLWGYGYTF. In DNA, the CDR3 is TGTGCCAGCAGTTTATGGGGGTATGGCTACACCTTC.